The clone carrying this T cell receptor beta chain was seen more than once but under ten times. Antigen specificity is unknown. V was shortened by 3 bases and J by 0 bases, with 13 bases between the two germline ends. The CDR3 totals 16 residues. CDR1 is MDHEN, CDR2 SYDVKM, per germline. This sample is drawn from a study of identical twins. Whole-study results and caveats: Recombination models fit unrelated individuals' TCR alpha sharing but underestimated twins'.

TCRdb independently ran MiXCR on the 5' RACE reads; one entry per CDR3 protein. Here the sample spans hundreds of thousands of distinct CDR3 sequences, about 20% being singletons. This sample was also put to use in a study of yellow fever vaccine responses in identical twins. That report adds: Twins reportedly had a vaccine T cell response that seemed partly convergent, partly personalized.

This TCR was recovered from a woman younger than 30 in good health. V and J are TRBV28 and TRBJ2-3; tentatively, D is TRBD1 (6 bases). Input material: CD4+ T cells sorted from blood. In nucleotides, the CDR3 is TGTGCCAGCAGTTTGGCCACGGGACACAGCACAGATACGCAGTATTTT. It is translated as CASSLATGHSTDTQYF.